The entry below describes one T cell receptor beta chain. This sample was taken from a study of T cells after somatic rescue of genetic block. The CDR3 runs to 15 residues. V was pared by 2 bases and J by 5 bases, with 5 bases of the junction left unmatched. Germline loops: CDR1 ENHRY, CDR2 SYGVKD. Only in-frame clones appear in the TCRdb table, and some are missing; sequencing was by immunoSEQ multiplex PCR. The top ten clones hold about 25% of a sample with more than 13,000 clones, about 70% of them seen once. The receptor was isolated from a young man. Sequenced: peripheral blood mononuclear cells (PBMCs). J is TRBJ2-7 and V is TRBV10-3, with 11 bases fitting TRBD2. CDR3 region: CAISERASGRNEQYF. The CDR3 nucleotides read TGTGCCATCAGTGAGCGGGCTAGCGGGAGGAACGAGCAGTACTTC.